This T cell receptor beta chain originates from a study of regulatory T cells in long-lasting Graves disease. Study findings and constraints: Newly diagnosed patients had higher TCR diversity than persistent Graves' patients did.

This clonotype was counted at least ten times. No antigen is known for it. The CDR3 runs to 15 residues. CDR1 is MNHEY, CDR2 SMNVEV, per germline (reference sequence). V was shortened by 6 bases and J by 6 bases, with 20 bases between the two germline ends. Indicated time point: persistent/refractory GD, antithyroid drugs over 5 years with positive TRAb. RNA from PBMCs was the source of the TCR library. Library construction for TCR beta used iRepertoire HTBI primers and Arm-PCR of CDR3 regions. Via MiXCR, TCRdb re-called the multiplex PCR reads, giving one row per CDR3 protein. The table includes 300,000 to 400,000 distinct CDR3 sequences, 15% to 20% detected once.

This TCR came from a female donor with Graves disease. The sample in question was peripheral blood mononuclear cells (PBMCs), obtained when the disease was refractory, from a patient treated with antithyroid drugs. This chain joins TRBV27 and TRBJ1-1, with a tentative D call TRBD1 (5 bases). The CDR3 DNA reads TGTGCCAGCAGCCAAACCGGGACCCTGAGGGCTGAAGCTTTCTTT. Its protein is CASSQTGTLRAEAFF.